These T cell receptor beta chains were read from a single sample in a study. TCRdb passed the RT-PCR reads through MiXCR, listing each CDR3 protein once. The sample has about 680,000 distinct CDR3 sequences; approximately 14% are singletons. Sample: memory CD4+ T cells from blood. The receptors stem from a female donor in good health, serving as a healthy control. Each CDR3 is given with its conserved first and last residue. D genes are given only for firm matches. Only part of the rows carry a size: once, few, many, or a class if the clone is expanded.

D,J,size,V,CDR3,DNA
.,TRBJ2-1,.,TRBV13,CASSPGAGRSYNEQFF,TGTGCCAGCAGCCCGGGGGCAGGGCGCTCCTACAATGAGCAGTTCTTC
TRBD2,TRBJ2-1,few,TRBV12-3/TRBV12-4,CASSLREGDNEQFF,TGTGCCAGCTCCTTGAGGGAGGGCGACAATGAGCAGTTCTTC
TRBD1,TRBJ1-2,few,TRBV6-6,CASSLPLGQAAYGYTF,TGTGCCAGCAGTCTTCCGCTAGGACAGGCCGCCTATGGCTACACCTTC
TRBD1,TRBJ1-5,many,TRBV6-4,CASSPQGAGGQPQHF,TGTGCCAGCAGCCCCCAGGGGGCCGGGGGTCAGCCCCAGCATTTT
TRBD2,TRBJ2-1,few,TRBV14,CASSFGLAYEQFF,TGTGCCAGCAGCTTTGGACTAGCCTATGAGCAGTTCTTC
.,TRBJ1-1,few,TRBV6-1,CASLPSRRTEAFF,TGTGCCAGCCTACCCTCCCGGAGAACTGAAGCTTTCTTT
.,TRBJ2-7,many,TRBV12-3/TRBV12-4,CASSDSARGREQYF,TGTGCCAGCAGCGATTCAGCTCGGGGGCGCGAGCAGTACTTC
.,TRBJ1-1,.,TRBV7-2,CASKGGWNTEAFF,TGTGCCAGCAAAGGGGGGTGGAACACTGAAGCTTTCTTT
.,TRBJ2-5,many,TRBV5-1,CASSLQGGSGETQYF,TGCGCCAGCAGCTTGCAAGGGGGGTCAGGAGAGACCCAGTACTTC
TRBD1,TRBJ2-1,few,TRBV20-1,CSVTEGGRGYEQFF,TGCAGCGTGACAGAAGGGGGCAGGGGATATGAGCAGTTCTTC
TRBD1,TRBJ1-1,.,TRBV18,CASSSTQGAVNTEAFF,TGTGCCAGCTCGTCAACACAGGGGGCCGTGAACACTGAAGCTTTCTTT
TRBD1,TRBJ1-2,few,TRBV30,CAWSTGGIGGYTF,TGTGCCTGGAGCACAGGGGGAATAGGTGGCTACACCTTC
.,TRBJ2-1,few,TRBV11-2,CASSPVRGRSYNEQFF,TGTGCCAGCAGCCCCGTGAGGGGAAGATCCTACAATGAGCAGTTCTTC
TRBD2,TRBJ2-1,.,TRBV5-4,CASSRAPTSGSYNEQFF,TGTGCCAGCAGCCGAGCGCCCACTAGCGGCTCCTACAATGAGCAGTTCTTC
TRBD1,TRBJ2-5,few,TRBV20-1,CSAVGQGKETQYF,TGCAGTGCTGTGGGACAGGGAAAAGAGACCCAGTACTTC
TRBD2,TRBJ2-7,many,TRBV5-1,CASSLSLAEAYEQYF,TGCGCCAGCAGCTTAAGCCTAGCGGAAGCCTACGAGCAGTACTTC
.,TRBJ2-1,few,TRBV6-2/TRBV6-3,CAGPGRSNEQFF,TGTGCCGGTCCCGGCAGGTCCAATGAGCAGTTCTTC
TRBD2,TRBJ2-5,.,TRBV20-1,CSARNLAEAKETQYF,TGCAGTGCTAGGAACCTAGCGGAAGCCAAAGAGACCCAGTACTTC
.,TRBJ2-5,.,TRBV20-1,CSAQRGLTQYF,TGCAGTGCCCAACGGGGGTTGACCCAGTACTTC
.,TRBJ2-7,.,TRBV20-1,CSADSRRVSSREQYF,TGCAGTGCGGACTCGCGCCGGGTCTCTTCTAGGGAGCAGTACTTC
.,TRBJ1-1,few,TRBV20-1,CSARDQADRRMNTEAFF,TGCAGTGCTAGAGACCAGGCGGACAGACGAATGAACACTGAAGCTTTCTTT
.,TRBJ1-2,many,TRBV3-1,CASSQTNYGYTF,TGTGCCTCTAGCCAGACTAACTATGGCTACACCTTC
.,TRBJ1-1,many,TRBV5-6,CASSLYQGNTEAFF,TGTGCCAGCAGCTTGTATCAGGGAAACACTGAAGCTTTCTTT
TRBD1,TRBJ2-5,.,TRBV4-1,CASSLATGGSETQYF,TGCGCCAGCAGCCTTGCGACAGGGGGCTCGGAGACCCAGTACTTC
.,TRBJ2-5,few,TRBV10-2,CASSFLSTLSETQYF,TGCGCCAGCAGTTTCCTCTCGACCCTGAGTGAGACCCAGTACTTC
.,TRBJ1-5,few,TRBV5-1,CASSPGENQPQHF,TGCGCCAGCAGCCCCGGTGAAAATCAGCCCCAGCATTTT
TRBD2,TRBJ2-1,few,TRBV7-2,CASSLSSGAYNEQFF,TGTGCCAGCAGCTTATCTAGCGGGGCCTACAATGAGCAGTTCTTC
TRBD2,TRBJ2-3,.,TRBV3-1,CASSPRTSGAERYF,TGTGCCAGCAGCCCCAGGACTAGCGGGGCCGAGAGGTATTTT
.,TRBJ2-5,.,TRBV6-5,CASSYWPGETQYF,TGTGCCAGCAGTTACTGGCCAGGCGAGACCCAGTACTTC
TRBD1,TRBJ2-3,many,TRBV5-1,CASSLTGGDTTDTQYF,TGCGCCAGCAGCCTGACAGGGGGCGATACGACAGATACGCAGTATTTT
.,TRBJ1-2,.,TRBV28,CASSRGAVSGYTF,TGTGCCAGCAGTCGTGGGGCTGTCAGCGGCTACACCTTC
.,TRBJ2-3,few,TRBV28,CASSIGGGGDADTQYF,TGTGCCAGCAGTATAGGGGGCGGCGGGGACGCAGATACGCAGTATTTT
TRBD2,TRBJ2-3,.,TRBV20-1,CSAPTSGGAGTQYF,TGCAGTGCTCCTACTAGCGGGGGGGCAGGCACGCAGTATTTT
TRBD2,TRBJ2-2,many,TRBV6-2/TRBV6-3,CASSYSKGTSGTGELFF,TGTGCCAGCAGTTACTCGAAGGGGACTAGCGGCACCGGGGAGCTGTTTTTT
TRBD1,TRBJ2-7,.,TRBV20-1,CSARKGQVAYEQYF,TGCAGTGCTAGGAAGGGACAGGTCGCCTACGAGCAGTACTTC
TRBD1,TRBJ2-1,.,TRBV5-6,CASSLGKGTGGRNEQFF,TGTGCCAGCAGCTTGGGGAAGGGGACAGGGGGCAGGAATGAGCAGTTCTTC
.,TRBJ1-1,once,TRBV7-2,CASSFEDSMNTEAFF,TGTGCCAGCAGCTTTGAGGACAGCATGAACACTGAAGCTTTCTTT
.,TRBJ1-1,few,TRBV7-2,CASSPKEGQAFF,TGTGCCAGCAGCCCGAAGGAGGGGCAAGCTTTCTTT
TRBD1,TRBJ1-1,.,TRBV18,CASSPPTGDTEAFF,TGTGCCAGCTCACCACCCACAGGGGACACTGAAGCTTTCTTT
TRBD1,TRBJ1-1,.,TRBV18,CASSQNPGGSGTEAFF,TGTGCCAGCTCACAGAACCCAGGGGGCTCAGGCACTGAAGCTTTCTTT
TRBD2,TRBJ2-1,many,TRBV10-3,CAISESERGAQFF,TGTGCCATCAGTGAGTCCGAGCGGGGGGCCCAGTTCTTC
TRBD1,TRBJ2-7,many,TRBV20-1,CSARSDRDEQYF,TGCAGTGCTAGATCCGACAGGGACGAGCAGTACTTC
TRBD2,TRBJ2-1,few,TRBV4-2,CASSQDSPRGGSRVNEQFF,TGTGCCAGCAGCCAAGATTCCCCCCGGGGGGGGAGTCGTGTAAATGAGCAGTTCTTC
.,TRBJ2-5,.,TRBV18,CASSGTAEETQYF,TGTGCCAGCTCCGGGACGGCCGAAGAGACCCAGTACTTC
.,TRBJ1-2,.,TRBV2,CASIPDGGGYTF,TGTGCCAGCATTCCAGACGGGGGGGGCTACACCTTC
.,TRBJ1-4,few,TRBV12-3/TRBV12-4,CASSLMEGEKLFF,TGTGCCAGCAGTTTAATGGAGGGCGAAAAACTGTTTTTT
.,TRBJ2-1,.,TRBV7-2,CASRIGGDEQFF,TGTGCCAGTCGAATCGGGGGCGATGAGCAGTTCTTC
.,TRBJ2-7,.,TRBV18,CASSVESEQYF,TGTGCCAGCTCAGTAGAATCCGAGCAGTACTTC
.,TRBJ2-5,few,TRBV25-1,CASSDKGAQETQYF,TGTGCCAGCAGTGACAAGGGAGCACAAGAGACCCAGTACTTC
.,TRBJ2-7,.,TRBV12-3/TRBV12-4,CASSSSGSPEQYF,TGTGCCAGCAGCTCCTCTGGGTCCCCAGAGCAGTACTTC
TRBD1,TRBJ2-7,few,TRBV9,CASSVLGQGNYEQYF,TGTGCCAGCAGCGTATTAGGACAGGGCAACTACGAGCAGTACTTC
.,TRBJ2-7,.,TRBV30,CAWSVTRSYEQYF,TGTGCCTGGAGTGTAACCAGATCCTACGAGCAGTACTTC
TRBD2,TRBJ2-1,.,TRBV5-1,CASSVGTSGSYYNEQFF,TGTGCCAGCAGCGTGGGGACTAGCGGGAGTTATTACAATGAGCAGTTCTTC
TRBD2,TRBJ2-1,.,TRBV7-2,CASSLGPGGVYEQFF,TGTGCCAGCAGCTTAGGACCGGGAGGGGTGTATGAGCAGTTCTTC
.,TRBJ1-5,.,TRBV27,CASSFLGAQPQHF,TGTGCCAGCAGTTTTCTGGGGGCGCAGCCCCAGCATTTT
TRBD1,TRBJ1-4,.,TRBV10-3,CAISEVPGTGAEKLFF,TGTGCCATCAGTGAGGTTCCCGGGACAGGTGCTGAAAAACTGTTTTTT